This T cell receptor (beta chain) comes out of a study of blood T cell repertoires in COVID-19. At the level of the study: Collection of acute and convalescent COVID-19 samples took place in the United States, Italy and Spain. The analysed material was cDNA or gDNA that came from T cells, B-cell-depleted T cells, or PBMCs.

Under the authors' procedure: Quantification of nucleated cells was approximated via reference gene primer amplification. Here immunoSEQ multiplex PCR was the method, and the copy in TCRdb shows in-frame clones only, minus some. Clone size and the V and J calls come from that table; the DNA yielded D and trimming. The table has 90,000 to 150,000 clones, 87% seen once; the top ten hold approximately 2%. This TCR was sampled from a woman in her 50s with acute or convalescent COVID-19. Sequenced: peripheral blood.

CDR3 amino acids: CASSEPYRASFCGYTF. The CDR3 bases are TGCGCCAGCAGTGAGCCCTACAGGGCCAGTTTTTGTGGCTACACCTTC. This chain uses TRBV10-1 with TRBJ1-2; D is possibly TRBD1 (6 bases). V lost 2 bases to trimming and J lost 7 bases, with 20 bases between them. Germline lookup yields CDR1 WNHNN and CDR2 SYGVQD (reference sequence). The CDR3 runs 16 residues.